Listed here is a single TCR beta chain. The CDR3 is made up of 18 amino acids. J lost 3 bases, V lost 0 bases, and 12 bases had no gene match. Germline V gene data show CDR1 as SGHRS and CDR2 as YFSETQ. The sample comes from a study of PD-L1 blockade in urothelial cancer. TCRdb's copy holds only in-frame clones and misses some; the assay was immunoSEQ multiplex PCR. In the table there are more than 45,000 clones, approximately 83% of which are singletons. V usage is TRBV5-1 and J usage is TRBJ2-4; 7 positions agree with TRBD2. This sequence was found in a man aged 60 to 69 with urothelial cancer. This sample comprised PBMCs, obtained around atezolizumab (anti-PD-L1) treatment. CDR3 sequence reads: CASSLAGSGAGSKNIQYF. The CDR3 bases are TGCGCCAGCAGCTTGGCTGGGAGCGGGGCGGGAAGCAAAAACATTCAGTACTTC.